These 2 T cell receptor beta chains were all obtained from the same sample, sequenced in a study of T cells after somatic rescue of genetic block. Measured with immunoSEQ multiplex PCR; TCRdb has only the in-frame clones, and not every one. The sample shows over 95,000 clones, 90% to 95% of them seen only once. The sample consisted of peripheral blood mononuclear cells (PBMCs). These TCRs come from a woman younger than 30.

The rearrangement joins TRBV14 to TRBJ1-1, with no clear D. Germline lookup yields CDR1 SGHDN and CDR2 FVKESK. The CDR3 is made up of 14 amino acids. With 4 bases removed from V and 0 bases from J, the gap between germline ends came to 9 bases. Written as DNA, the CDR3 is TGTGCCAGCAGCCTCATGGAGATGAACACTGAAGCTTTCTTT. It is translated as CASSLMEMNTEAFF.

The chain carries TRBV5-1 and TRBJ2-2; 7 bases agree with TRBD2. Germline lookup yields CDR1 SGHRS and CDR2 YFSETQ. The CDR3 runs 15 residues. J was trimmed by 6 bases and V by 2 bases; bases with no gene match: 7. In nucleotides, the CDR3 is TGCGCCAGCAGCTTTAGCGGGTCGGGGCCCGGGGAGCTGTTTTTT. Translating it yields CASSFSGSGPGELFF.